Listed below are T cell receptor beta chains from one sample, sequenced in a study of T-cell reconstitution after alpha-beta-depleted transplantation in children. TCRdb processed the PCR reads anew with MiXCR; each CDR3 protein has one entry. The table records some 600,000 distinct CDR3 sequences, around a sixth of them present only once. Sequencing used PBMCs from the stem cell graft donor, obtained from the stem cell graft. These TCRs come from a human donor who donated a stem cell graft to a child with acute myeloid leukemia. Both conserved end residues are part of each CDR3.

j_gene: TRBJ2-1
v_gene: TRBV12-3/TRBV12-4
CDR3aa: CASSSGEAYNEQFF

j_gene: TRBJ2-3
v_gene: TRBV20-1
CDR3aa: CSGKGRDTQYF

j_gene: TRBJ2-7
v_gene: TRBV7-9
CDR3aa: CASSPRDRFYEQYF

j_gene: TRBJ1-2
v_gene: TRBV7-8
CDR3aa: CASSSQPNYGYTF

j_gene: TRBJ2-5
v_gene: TRBV27
CDR3aa: CASSLSFDGETQYF

j_gene: TRBJ2-3
v_gene: TRBV7-3
CDR3aa: CASSNSGESTQYF

j_gene: TRBJ1-2
v_gene: TRBV7-2
CDR3aa: CASSLKTGDLGGYTF

j_gene: TRBJ2-6
v_gene: TRBV4-3
CDR3aa: CASSQEMGSGANVLTF

j_gene: TRBJ2-4
v_gene: TRBV7-2
CDR3aa: CASSLRSPIAKNIQYF

j_gene: TRBJ2-1
v_gene: TRBV7-9
CDR3aa: CASSPNESDEQFF

j_gene: TRBJ1-1
v_gene: TRBV12-3/TRBV12-4
CDR3aa: CASSYLQGVNTEAFF

j_gene: TRBJ2-1
v_gene: TRBV20-1
CDR3aa: CSARWDGGYNEQFF

j_gene: TRBJ1-5
v_gene: TRBV6-1
CDR3aa: CASRPGPGAIIPQHF

j_gene: TRBJ1-5
v_gene: TRBV20-1
CDR3aa: CSAWDRPTLGSNQPQHF

j_gene: TRBJ1-1
v_gene: TRBV7-2
CDR3aa: CASSGLRVGRHNTEAFF

j_gene: TRBJ1-5
v_gene: TRBV20-1
CDR3aa: CSAREWVGNQPQHF

j_gene: TRBJ2-5
v_gene: TRBV7-2
CDR3aa: CASRSNGGGQQETQYF

j_gene: TRBJ2-3
v_gene: TRBV20-1
CDR3aa: CSARVGDTQYF

j_gene: TRBJ2-7
v_gene: TRBV7-9
CDR3aa: CASSTTTSGAYEQYF

j_gene: TRBJ2-5
v_gene: TRBV20-1
CDR3aa: CSARGTSTWAQYF

j_gene: TRBJ1-1
v_gene: TRBV6-1
CDR3aa: CASSEATFTEAFF

j_gene: TRBJ2-5
v_gene: TRBV7-2
CDR3aa: CASSPTDRFWETQYF

j_gene: TRBJ1-5
v_gene: TRBV28
CDR3aa: CASMTGNNQPQHF

j_gene: TRBJ2-2
v_gene: TRBV28
CDR3aa: CASSYLGRRDTGELFF

j_gene: TRBJ1-1
v_gene: TRBV5-1
CDR3aa: CASSLRGFPEAFF

j_gene: TRBJ1-6
v_gene: TRBV5-1
CDR3aa: CASSSPTGEVNSPLHF

j_gene: TRBJ2-7
v_gene: TRBV9
CDR3aa: CASSVAGSQGPGHSYEQYF

j_gene: TRBJ1-3
v_gene: TRBV5-1
CDR3aa: CASSLTGQSSGNTIYF

j_gene: TRBJ2-2
v_gene: TRBV5-1
CDR3aa: CASSLGWTGELFF

j_gene: TRBJ2-1
v_gene: TRBV15
CDR3aa: CATWGYSYNEQFF

j_gene: TRBJ2-3
v_gene: TRBV6-2/TRBV6-3
CDR3aa: CASSYDRETDTQYF

j_gene: TRBJ2-1
v_gene: TRBV11-1
CDR3aa: CASSLKGGTAAGSNEQFF